Described below is a single T cell receptor (beta chain) sequence and its context. Its antigen is currently unknown. While serving as controls, healthy donors were matched for age and sex. TEMRA cells were FACS-enriched, and CD8+ and CD4+ T cells were isolated negatively. This record belongs to a study of CD8 T cells in Susac syndrome. Study outcomes and limitations: The authors acknowledged that their TCR sequencing and HLA analysis involved a relatively small number of individuals.

The CDR3 is made up of 14 amino acids. V was cut by 1 base and J by 0 bases, with 7 bases left in between. Germline V CDR1 and CDR2: SGHTA, FQGNSA. Reverse transcription of roughly 0.5 to 1 ug RNA was performed with random hexamers. TCR beta CDR3 was amplified by immunoSEQ multiplex PCR. This amplification extended across 54 Vbeta and 13 Jbeta segments. TCRdb passed the immunoSEQ multiplex PCR reads through MiXCR, listing each CDR3 protein once. The data show about 120,000 distinct CDR3 sequences, about 95% seen once. Sequencing was performed on CD4+ T cells from PBMCs. V gene TRBV7-2 combines with J gene TRBJ2-7; D remains unclear. The sequence came from a human donor in good health. The CDR3 DNA follows: TGTGCCAGCAGCTTAGACGGAAGCTCCTACGAGCAGTACTTC. Its translation is CASSLDGSSYEQYF.